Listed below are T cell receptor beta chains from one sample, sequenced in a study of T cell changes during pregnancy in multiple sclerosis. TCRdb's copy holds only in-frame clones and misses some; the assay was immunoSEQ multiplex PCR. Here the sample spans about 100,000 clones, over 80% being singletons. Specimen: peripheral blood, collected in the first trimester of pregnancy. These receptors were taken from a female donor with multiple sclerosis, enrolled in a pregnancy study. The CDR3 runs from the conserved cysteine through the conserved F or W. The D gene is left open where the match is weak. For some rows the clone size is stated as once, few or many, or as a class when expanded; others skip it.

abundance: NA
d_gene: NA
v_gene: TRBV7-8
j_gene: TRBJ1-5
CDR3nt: TGTGCCAGCAGTCCCGCGGCCATCCGTAGCAATCAGCCCCAGCATTTT
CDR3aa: CASSPAAIRSNQPQHF

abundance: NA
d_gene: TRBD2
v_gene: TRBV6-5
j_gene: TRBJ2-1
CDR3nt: TGTGCCAGCAGTTACGGCCTAGCGGGAGGAGACAATGAGCAGTTCTTC
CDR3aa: CASSYGLAGGDNEQFF

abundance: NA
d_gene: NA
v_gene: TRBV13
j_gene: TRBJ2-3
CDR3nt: TGTGCCAGCAGCTCCAAGGCATACCGACTTCGCCTAACAGATACGCAGTATTTT
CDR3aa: CASSSKAYRLRLTDTQYF

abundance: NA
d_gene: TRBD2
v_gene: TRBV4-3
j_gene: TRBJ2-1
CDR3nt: TGCGCCAGCAGCCAAGATCATAGGACTAGCTACAATGAGCAGTTCTTC
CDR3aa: CASSQDHRTSYNEQFF

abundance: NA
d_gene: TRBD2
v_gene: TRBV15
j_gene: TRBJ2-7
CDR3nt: TGTGCCACCAGCAGAGTGGTTAGCGGGAGTAACGAGCAGTACTTC
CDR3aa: CATSRVVSGSNEQYF

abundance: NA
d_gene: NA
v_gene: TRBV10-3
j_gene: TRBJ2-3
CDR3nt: TGTGCCATCAGTGAGCGGGGGGATACGCAGTATTTT
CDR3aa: CAISERGDTQYF

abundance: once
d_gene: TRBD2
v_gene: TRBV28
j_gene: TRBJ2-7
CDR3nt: TGTGCCAGCAGTTCCCCTGGGACTAGCGGGAGGTGGGACTACGAGCAGTACTTC
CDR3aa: CASSSPGTSGRWDYEQYF

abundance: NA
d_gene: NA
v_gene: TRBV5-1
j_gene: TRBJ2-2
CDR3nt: TGCGCCAGCAGCGAGTTCGCTGCTCTGAACACCGGGGAGCTGTTTTTT
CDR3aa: CASSEFAALNTGELFF

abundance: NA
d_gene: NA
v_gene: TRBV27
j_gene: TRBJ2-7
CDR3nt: TGTGCCAGCAGTTTGCACGTACTAGCTCGAGAGCAGTACTTC
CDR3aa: CASSLHVLAREQYF

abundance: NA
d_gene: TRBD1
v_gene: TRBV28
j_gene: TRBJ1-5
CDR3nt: TGTGCCAGCAGTTCGACAGGGCGGGATCAGCCCCAGCATTTT
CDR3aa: CASSSTGRDQPQHF

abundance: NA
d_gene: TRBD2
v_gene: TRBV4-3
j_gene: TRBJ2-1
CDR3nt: TGCGCCAGCAGCCAAGATGTGTCGACACTAGCGGGAGGGGCCTACAATGAGCAGTTCTTC
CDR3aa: CASSQDVSTLAGGAYNEQFF

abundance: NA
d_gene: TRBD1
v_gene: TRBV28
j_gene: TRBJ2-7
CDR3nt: TGTGCCAGCACCAACTCCGGGACAGGGCGGAACGAGCAGTACTTC
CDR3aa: CASTNSGTGRNEQYF

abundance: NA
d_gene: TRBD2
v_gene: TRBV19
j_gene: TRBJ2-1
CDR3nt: TGTGCCAGTAGTGCGGGAGCCTACAATGAGCAGTTCTTC
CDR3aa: CASSAGAYNEQFF

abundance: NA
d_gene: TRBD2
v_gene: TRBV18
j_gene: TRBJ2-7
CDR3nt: TGTGCCAGCTCACCACGCGGGGGTGCCTCCCACGAGCAGTACTTC
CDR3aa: CASSPRGGASHEQYF

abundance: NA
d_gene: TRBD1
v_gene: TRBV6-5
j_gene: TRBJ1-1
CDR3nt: TGTGCCAGCAGTTACGGGACAGCAAAAACTGAAGCTTTCTTT
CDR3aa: CASSYGTAKTEAFF

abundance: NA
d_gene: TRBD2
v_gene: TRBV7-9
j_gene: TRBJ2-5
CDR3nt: TGTGCCAGCAGCTTGGGTAGACTAGCGGGCGGACAAGAGACCCAGTACTTC
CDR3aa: CASSLGRLAGGQETQYF

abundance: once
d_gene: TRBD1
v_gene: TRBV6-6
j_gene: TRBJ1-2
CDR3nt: TGTGCCAGCAGTCCAGGGGGAAGTGGCTACACCTTC
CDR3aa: CASSPGGSGYTF

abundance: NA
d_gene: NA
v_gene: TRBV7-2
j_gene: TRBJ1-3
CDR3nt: TGTGCCAGCAGGGGAGGGGGCTCTGGAAACACCATATATTTT
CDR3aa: CASRGGGSGNTIYF